The 28 T cell receptor beta chains listed next were all sequenced from one sample in a study of OX40 agonist ivuxolimab in advanced cancers. Profiled with immunoSEQ multiplex PCR; TCRdb holds only in-frame clones, not every one. The sample consists of about 96,000 clones, 84% of them appearing once. This specimen consisted of CD4+ or CD8+ T cells sorted from blood, obtained in a trial of the OX40 agonist ivuxolimab. The receptors originated from an adult with an advanced solid tumor such as melanoma, head and neck, liver or kidney cancer.

This clone has just a few counts. The chain uses TRBV21-1 and TRBJ2-4. TRBV21-1 is termed a pseudogene. This CDR3 region has 13 residues. The CDR3 DNA is TGTGCCAGCAGCAAAGATAGGACAAACATTCAGTACTTC. Encoded protein: CASSKDRTNIQYF.

This chain links TRBV5-1 with TRBJ1-3; no reliable D call. The V and J ends lost 7 bases and 5 bases respectively, with 16 bases between them. The germline V gene has CDR1 SGHRS and CDR2 YFSETQ. The CDR3 runs 14 residues. The DNA of the CDR3 is TGCGCCAGCGGCAACGGGAACTCGCGAAACACCATATATTTT. This translates into CASGNGNSRNTIYF.

This chain joins TRBV19 and TRBJ1-3; D is uncertain. From germline, CDR1 is LNHDA and CDR2 SQIVND (reference sequence). The CDR3 extends over 15 amino acids. V lost 7 bases and J 0 bases, leaving 13 bases between the germline ends. CDR3 nucleotide sequence: TGTGCCAGTACCAAGGACGGCTACTCTGGAAACACCATATATTTT. Residues: CASTKDGYSGNTIYF.

The rearrangement links TRBV7-3 to TRBJ2-3, with D tentatively TRBD1 or TRBD2 (5 bases each). This CDR3 is built from 14 residues. Germline values: CDR1 SGHTA, CDR2 FQGTGA. Trimming removed 5 bases at V and 5 bases at J, with 14 bases between. CDR3 protein: CASSAEGQGDTQYF. The DNA of the CDR3 is TGTGCCAGCAGCGCCGAGGGCCAGGGAGATACGCAGTATTTT.

The chain links TRBV2 to TRBJ1-1; TRBD1 matches 10 bases. Looked up from germline, CDR1 is SNHLY and CDR2 is FYNNEI. This CDR3 comprises 13 residues. Trimming cost V 9 bases and J 8 bases; bases outside gene matches: 9. DNA for the CDR3: TGTGCCAGAAATAAGGACAGGGGGTACGAAGCTTTCTTT. Translating it yields CARNKDRGYEAFF. Together with reference TRBV2 and TRBJ1-1, the CDR3 gives the full variable domain: EPEVTQTPSHQVTQMGQEVILRCVPISNHLYFYWYRQILGQKVEFLVSFYNNEISEKSEIFDDQFSVERPDGSNFTLKIRSTKLEDSAMYFCARNKDRGYEAFFGQGTRLTVV.

This clone occurred once. V and J are TRBV7-9 and TRBJ2-7; 10 bases agree with TRBD1. The germline V gene has CDR1 SEHNR and CDR2 FQNEAQ (reference sequence). Trimming removed 3 bases from V and 6 bases from J; junction bases left unmatched: 11. This CDR3 has 16 amino acids. CDR3 sequence reads: CASSFSGDRGWGEQYF. Here the CDR3 DNA reads TGTGCCAGCAGCTTCTCGGGGGACAGGGGTTGGGGCGAGCAGTACTTC. Together with reference TRBV7-9 and TRBJ2-7, the CDR3 gives the full variable domain: DTGVSQNPRHKITKRGQNVTFRCDPISEHNRLYWYRQTLGQGPEFLTYFQNEAQLEKSRLLSDRFSAERPKGSFSTLEIQRTEQGDSAMYLCASSFSGDRGWGEQYFGPGTRLTVT.

The rearrangement joins TRBV18 to TRBJ2-5; 9 bases match TRBD1. The DNA matches TRBJ2-7 better at its end, which makes the J call doubtful. Germline V gives CDR1 KGHSH, CDR2 LQKENI. The CDR3 extends over 14 amino acids. CDR3 nucleotides: TGTGCCAGCTCACCGGGACAGGGAGGTAACGAGCAGTACTTC. It specifies CASSPGQGGNEQYF.

Here the CDR3 DNA reads TGTGCCATCAGTGAGTCCATTACAGGTCACTATGGCTACACCTTC. This translates into CAISESITGHYGYTF. The rearrangement uses TRBV10-3 and TRBJ1-2; perhaps TRBD1 as D (5 bases). CDR1 ENHRY and CDR2 SYGVKD come from the germline V gene. This CDR3 contains 15 residues. Trimming took off 0 bases at V and 3 bases at J, with 11 bases between the two ends.

The rearrangement joins TRBV7-9 to TRBJ2-5, with D perhaps TRBD1 (5 bases). CDR3 length equals 14 residues. Germline lookup yields CDR1 SEHNR and CDR2 FQNEAQ (reference sequence). The V and J ends lost 5 bases and 4 bases respectively, with 14 bases between them. CDR3 sequence: CASSRPTDTETQYF. CDR3 DNA: TGTGCCAGCAGCCGCCCGACAGACACAGAGACCCAGTACTTC. The full variable domain, rest sourced from reference TRBV7-9 and TRBJ2-5, is DTGVSQNPRHKITKRGQNVTFRCDPISEHNRLYWYRQTLGQGPEFLTYFQNEAQLEKSRLLSDRFSAERPKGSFSTLEIQRTEQGDSAMYLCASSRPTDTETQYFGPGTRLLVL.

The gene calls are TRBV4-1 and TRBJ2-2, with D possibly matching TRBD1 (5 bases). This CDR3 is built from 16 residues. Germline V gene lookup returns CDR1 MGHRA and CDR2 YSYEKL. V was shortened by 0 bases and J by 3 bases, with 11 bases between the two germline ends. This chain's CDR3 is CASSQEPRVDTGELFF. CDR3 nucleotides: TGCGCCAGCAGCCAAGAGCCCAGGGTGGACACCGGGGAGCTGTTTTTT.

The V call is TRBV27, the J call TRBJ1-1, with D possibly being TRBD1 (5 bases). The CDR3 has 14 amino acids. V was trimmed by 5 bases and J by 0 bases, leaving 10 bases between them. Germline V gives CDR1 MNHEY, CDR2 SMNVEV (reference sequence). The CDR3 protein is CASSPWGVNTEAFF. The CDR3 DNA reads as TGTGCCAGCAGTCCCTGGGGGGTGAACACTGAAGCTTTCTTT.

The chain uses TRBV5-4 and TRBJ2-7; possibly TRBD2 for D (6 bases). Trimming took 5 bases from V and 3 from J, leaving 15 bases between them. The CDR3 is made up of 14 amino acids. Germline lookup yields CDR1 SGHNT and CDR2 YYREEE (reference sequence). The CDR3 DNA is TGTGCCAGCAGTCCACTAGCCGAGAACTACGAGCAGTACTTC. Encoded protein: CASSPLAENYEQYF.

The chain is built from TRBV6-5 and TRBJ2-7; the match to TRBD2 covers 9 bases. The CDR3 sequence is 15 residues long. V trimming: 6 bases; J trimming: 6 bases; junction bases outside the gene matches: 12. CDR1 MNHEY and CDR2 SVGAGI come from the germline V gene. The chain's CDR3 is CASRTRQTSGPEQYF. CDR3 in DNA: TGTGCCAGCAGGACCCGACAGACTAGCGGCCCCGAGCAGTACTTC.

The chain joins TRBV6-1 to TRBJ1-2, with TRBD1 as a possible D gene (5 bases). Germline loops: CDR1 MNHNS, CDR2 SASEGT. CDR3 length equals 15 residues. V dropped 7 bases and J dropped 3 bases, with 18 bases sitting between them. The chain's CDR3 is CASMLGRAQDYGYTF. CDR3 bases: TGTGCCAGCATGCTTGGCAGGGCCCAGGACTATGGCTACACCTTC.

The chain recombines TRBV25-1 with TRBJ1-1; 8 positions match TRBD1. With 7 bases clipped from V and 7 bases from J, the junction kept 2 bases outside the gene matches. CDR1 and CDR2 (germline): MGHDK, SYGVNS. This CDR3 is 11 amino acids long. The CDR3 loop is CASTGTGEAFF. The CDR3 DNA sequence: TGTGCCAGCACCGGGACAGGTGAAGCTTTCTTT.

The chain is built from TRBV28 and TRBJ1-5; no reliable D call. Per germline, CDR1 MDHEN and CDR2 SYDVKM. Between the trimmed V and J ends, which lost 3 bases and 9 bases, there was a span of 9 bases. CDR3 size: 12 residues. CDR3: CASSFIPRPQHF. CDR3 in DNA: TGTGCCAGCAGTTTTATTCCTCGGCCCCAGCATTTT.

This sequence joins TRBV19 and TRBJ1-2; unclear D gene. CDR1 is LNHDA and CDR2 is SQIVND in the germline V gene (reference sequence). The length of the CDR3 is 15 residues. The V and J ends lost 4 bases and 3 bases respectively, with 15 bases between them. CDR3 in amino acids: CASSTPGSFYYGYTF. For the CDR3, the DNA is TGTGCCAGTAGTACCCCGGGATCTTTCTACTATGGCTACACCTTC.

The rearrangement uses TRBV23-1 and TRBJ2-7; 7 bases align to TRBD1. TRBV23-1 is noted as an ORF with a role that remains uncertain. The CDR3 covers 17 residues. The junction had 16 bases not matched to a gene; V was cut back by 4 bases and J by 4 bases. The CDR3 DNA follows: TGCGCCAGCAGTCCCCTGAGGGGCACCCTGACAGGGTACGAGCAGTACTTC. Translated: CASSPLRGTLTGYEQYF.

The V gene is TRBV10-3, the J gene TRBJ2-1, with 11 positions matching TRBD2. Germline V gene data show CDR1 as ENHRY and CDR2 as SYGVKD. CDR3 length equals 16 residues. The ends lost 6 bases at V and 7 bases at J; junction bases unmatched: 11. CDR3 bases: TGTGCCATCAGCTTGACTAGCGGGACTCAACCGAATGAGCAGTTCTTC. Translated: CAISLTSGTQPNEQFF.

The chain links TRBV20-1 to TRBJ2-7, with TRBD1 as a possible D gene (6 bases). V was trimmed by 6 bases and J by 5 bases, leaving 11 bases between them. This CDR3 has 11 amino acids. Germline V gene lookup returns CDR1 DFQATT and CDR2 SNEGSKA (reference sequence). For the CDR3, the DNA is TGCAGTGCCCCCAGGGGTAACGAGCAGTACTTC. This gives the protein CSAPRGNEQYF.

V usage is TRBV6-5 and J usage is TRBJ2-5; D is perhaps TRBD1 (5 bases). The germline CDR1 and CDR2 sequences are MNHEY and SVGAGI. V was trimmed by 5 bases and J by 7 bases, leaving 17 bases between them. This CDR3 comprises 14 residues. The DNA for the CDR3 is TGTGCCAGCAGTCCCCCAGGGTTAATGGGGACCCAGTACTTC. Translated: CASSPPGLMGTQYF.

This chain joins TRBV7-3 and TRBJ1-2; D call uncertain. Germline values: CDR1 SGHTA, CDR2 FQGTGA. The CDR3 has 17 amino acids. V was trimmed by 5 bases and J by 5 bases, leaving 24 bases between them. Here the CDR3 reads CASSSHRHGRSGYGYTF. As DNA, the CDR3 is TGTGCCAGCAGCAGCCACCGACACGGCCGGTCGGGATATGGCTACACCTTC.

This clone was counted between two and nine times. The gene calls are TRBV14 and TRBJ2-7, with a tentative D call TRBD2 (7 bases). There are 12 residues in the CDR3. V lost 11 bases, J lost 6 bases, and 17 bases lay in between. CDR1 and CDR2 (germline): SGHDN, FVKESK. Here the CDR3 reads CAFGGGPPEQYF. The CDR3 DNA follows: TGTGCCTTCGGCGGGGGCCCCCCCGAGCAGTACTTC.

This clone was detected many times. CDR3 region: CASSGWDSFSGNTIYF. CDR3 DNA: TGTGCCAGCAGCGGATGGGACAGCTTCTCTGGAAACACCATATATTTT. The rearrangement links TRBV9 to TRBJ1-3; the match to TRBD1 covers 7 bases. The CDR3 runs 16 residues. J gave up 0 bases and V 3 bases, and 6 bases lay outside the gene matches. From germline, CDR1 is SGDLS and CDR2 YYNGEE.

The chain joins TRBV6-5 to TRBJ2-5, with D perhaps TRBD1 (6 bases). CDR1 is MNHEY and CDR2 is SVGAGI in the germline V gene. The V end lost 6 bases, the J end lost 2 bases, and 10 bases lay between the germline ends. This CDR3 is built from 13 residues. CDR3 DNA sequence: TGTGCCAGCAGGCGGACAGTTCAAGAGACCCAGTACTTC. Residues: CASRRTVQETQYF.

The V and J genes are TRBV18 and TRBJ1-4, with 7 positions matching TRBD1. The germline V gene has CDR1 KGHSH and CDR2 LQKENI. The CDR3 totals 15 residues. Trimming took 3 bases from V and 5 from J; bases not matched to a gene: 6. The DNA of the CDR3 is TGTGCCAGCTCACCGCGACAGGGACACAATGAAAAACTGTTTTTT. Residues: CASSPRQGHNEKLFF.

The gene calls are TRBV30 and TRBJ1-5; D not resolved. The CDR3 extends over 16 amino acids. The V gene's germline CDR1 is GTSNPN and CDR2 SVGIG (reference sequence). Trimming stripped 0 bases from V and 5 bases from J, with 17 bases between. CDR3 DNA sequence: TGTGCCTGGAGTGTACCGGGAGCAAGTCCATATCAGCCCCAGCATTTT. The encoded protein is CAWSVPGASPYQPQHF. Based on the CDR3 plus reference TRBV30 and TRBJ1-5, the full variable domain is SQTIHQWPATLVQPVGSPLSLECTVEGTSNPNLYWYRQAAGRGLQLLFYSVGIGQISSEVPQNLSASRPQDRQFILSSKKLLLSDSGFYLCAWSVPGASPYQPQHFGDGTRLSIL.

This clone occurred once. The V and J genes are TRBV4-1 and TRBJ1-1, with D perhaps matching TRBD1 (5 bases). CDR3 length: 12 residues. Germline CDR1 reads MGHRA; CDR2 reads YSYEKL. Trimming cost V 3 bases and J 11 bases, with 13 bases left between them. In DNA form, the CDR3 reads TGCGCCAGCAGCCACAAAGGGGCTGGTGCTTTCTTT. Protein product: CASSHKGAGAFF.